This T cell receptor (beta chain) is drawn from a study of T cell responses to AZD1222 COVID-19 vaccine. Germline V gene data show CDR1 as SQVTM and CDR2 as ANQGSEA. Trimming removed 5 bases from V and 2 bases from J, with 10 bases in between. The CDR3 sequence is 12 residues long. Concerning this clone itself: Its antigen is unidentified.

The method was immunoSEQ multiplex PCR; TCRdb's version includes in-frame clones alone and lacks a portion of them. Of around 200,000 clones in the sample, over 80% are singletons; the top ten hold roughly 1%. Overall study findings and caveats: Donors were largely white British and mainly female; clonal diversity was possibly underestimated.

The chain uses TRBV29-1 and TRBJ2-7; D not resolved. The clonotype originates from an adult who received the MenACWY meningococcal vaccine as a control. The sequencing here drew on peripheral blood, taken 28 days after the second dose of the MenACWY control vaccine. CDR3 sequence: CSVRQTTYEQYF. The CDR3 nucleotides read TGCAGCGTTCGACAAACCACCTACGAGCAGTACTTC.